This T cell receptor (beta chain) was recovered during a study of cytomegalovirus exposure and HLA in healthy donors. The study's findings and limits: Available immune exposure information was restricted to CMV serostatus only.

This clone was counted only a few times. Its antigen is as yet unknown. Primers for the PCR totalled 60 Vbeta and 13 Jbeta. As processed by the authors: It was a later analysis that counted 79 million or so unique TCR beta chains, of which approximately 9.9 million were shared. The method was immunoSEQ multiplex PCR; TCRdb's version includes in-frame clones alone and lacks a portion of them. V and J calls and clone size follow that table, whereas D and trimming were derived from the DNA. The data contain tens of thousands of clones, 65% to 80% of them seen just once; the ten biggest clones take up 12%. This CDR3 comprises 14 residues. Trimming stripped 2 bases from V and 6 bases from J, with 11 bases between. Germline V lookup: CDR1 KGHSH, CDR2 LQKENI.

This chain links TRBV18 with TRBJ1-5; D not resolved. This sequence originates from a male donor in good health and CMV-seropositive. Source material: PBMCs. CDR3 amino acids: CASSPGRTGQPQHF. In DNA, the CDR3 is TGTGCCAGCTCACCAGGGAGAACGGGTCAGCCCCAGCATTTT.